The 18 T cell receptor beta chains given below trace back to one sample, sequenced in a study of identical twins. TCRdb reprocessed the 5' RACE reads via MiXCR and lists one record per CDR3 protein. This sample has 1.5 million to 2 million distinct CDR3 sequences, with more than 30% found just once. Sequenced: cord blood. The receptors here all came from a newborn girl in good health.

Notes on this clonotype: A read error is possible here, since a much larger clone lies one base away. The rearrangement joins TRBV20-1 to TRBJ2-1, with D perhaps TRBD2 (5 bases). The germline CDR1 and CDR2 sequences are DFQATT and SNEGSKA (reference sequence). The CDR3 is 13 amino acids. The CDR3 here is CSARASSYNGQFF. The CDR3 nucleotides are TGCAGTGCTAGGGCTAGCAGCTACAATGGGCAGTTCTTC.

The rearrangement uses TRBV20-1 and TRBJ1-2, with 11 positions matching TRBD1. Per germline, CDR1 DFQATT and CDR2 SNEGSKA (reference sequence). The CDR3 sequence is 13 residues long. V lost 3 bases, J lost 7 bases, and 4 bases stayed unmatched. The CDR3 coding sequence is TGCAGTGCTAGGGACAGGGGGCGGATTGGCTACACCTTC. It yields the protein CSARDRGRIGYTF.

This clonotype was seen repeatedly, ten times or more. The CDR3 DNA reads as TGTGCCAGCAGCGTAGGACTAGCGGGCTCCTACGAGCAGTACTTC. It is translated as CASSVGLAGSYEQYF. This sequence joins TRBV9 and TRBJ2-7; 10 positions agree with TRBD2. CDR3 length: 15 amino acids. The germline V gene encodes CDR1 SGDLS and CDR2 YYNGEE. Unmatched junction bases numbered 0, after V lost 0 bases and J lost 0 bases.

This clonotype was counted between two and nine times. The rearrangement uses TRBV20-1 and TRBJ1-2; D unresolved. CDR3 length: 13 residues. V lost 0 bases and J lost 4, with 9 bases in between. Per germline, CDR1 DFQATT and CDR2 SNEGSKA (reference sequence). CDR3 sequence (DNA): TGCAGTGCTAGAGACACCTATACCTATGGCTACACCTTC. Its protein is CSARDTYTYGYTF.

This sequence joins TRBV20-1 and TRBJ1-4; 7 positions agree with TRBD1. Per germline, CDR1 DFQATT and CDR2 SNEGSKA (reference sequence). V shed 5 bases, J shed 3 bases, and the junction held 6 bases outside the gene matches. CDR3 length: 14 residues. CDR3 amino acids: CSARRTGPNEKLFF. In DNA form, the CDR3 reads TGCAGTGCTCGAAGGACAGGACCTAATGAAAAACTGTTTTTT.

Concerning this clonotype itself: No conserved phenylalanine or tryptophan ends this CDR3, so it is likely a read error. The DNA of the CDR3 is TGTGCCAGCAGTTTGGACAGAGAACCCTACGAGCAGTACTTA. Translation gives CASSLDREPYEQYL. V gene TRBV27 combines with J gene TRBJ2-7, with a weak D call TRBD1 (6 bases). Germline assignment: CDR1 MNHEY and CDR2 SMNVEV (reference sequence). The CDR3 has 14 amino acids. V was clipped by 3 bases and J by 2 bases, with 11 bases between them.

Many counts were recorded for this clonotype. The chain has TRBV5-1 and TRBJ2-1; 7 bases agree with TRBD2. Germline CDR1 is SGHRS and CDR2 is YFSETQ. The junction had 11 bases not matched to a gene; V was cut back by 6 bases and J by 8 bases. The CDR3 totals 14 residues. CDR3: CASNPIGGGYEQFF. Written as DNA, the CDR3 is TGCGCCAGCAACCCTATCGGGGGAGGGTATGAGCAGTTCTTC.

The chain links TRBV10-3 to TRBJ1-3; D might be TRBD1 (5 bases). CDR1 and CDR2 (germline): ENHRY, SYGVKD. CDR3 size: 16 residues. V lost 4 bases to trimming and J lost 0 bases, with 13 bases between them. CDR3 region: CAISGVGARSGNTIYF. The CDR3 nucleotides read TGTGCCATCAGTGGGGTCGGGGCCCGCTCTGGAAACACCATATATTTT.

In this sample, this clonotype turned up a few times. The chain joins TRBV18 to TRBJ1-4; 8 bases map to TRBD1. This CDR3 contains 22 residues. Per the germline V gene, CDR1 is KGHSH and CDR2 is LQKENI. V lost 2 bases and J lost 0; bases outside the gene matches: 20. The CDR3 sequence: CASSPVSPFARTGTSTNEKLFF. CDR3 coding DNA: TGTGCCAGCTCACCAGTGTCGCCCTTCGCAAGGACAGGGACCTCAACTAATGAAAAACTGTTTTTT. The full variable domain, rest sourced from reference TRBV18 and TRBJ1-4, is NAGVMQNPRHLVRRRGQEARLRCSPMKGHSHVYWYRQLPEEGLKFMVYLQKENIIDESGMPKERFSAEFPKEGPSILRIQQVVRGDSAAYFCASSPVSPFARTGTSTNEKLFFGSGTQLSVL.

This chain uses TRBV18 with TRBJ1-1; possibly TRBD1 for D (5 bases). Germline assignment: CDR1 KGHSH and CDR2 LQKENI. Trimming stripped 7 bases from V and 1 base from J, with 13 bases between. This CDR3 region has 14 residues. This CDR3 reads CASFSLTGNTEAFF. The CDR3 coding sequence is TGTGCCAGCTTCTCCTTAACAGGGAACACTGAAGCTTTCTTT.

The chain combines TRBV7-9 with TRBJ2-1; no definite D call. Trimming cost V 1 base and J 0 bases, with 16 bases left between them. There are 18 residues in the CDR3. CDR1 and CDR2 from the germline V gene are SEHNR and FQNEAQ (reference sequence). In nucleotides, the CDR3 is TGTGCCAGCAGCTTAGGACTCCCAAAGCTGAGCTCCTACAATGAGCAGTTCTTC. As protein: CASSLGLPKLSSYNEQFF.

A few counts support this clonotype. The chain recombines TRBV20-1 with TRBJ2-5, with 9 nucleotides matching TRBD2. The DNA matches TRBJ2-7 better at its end, which makes the J call doubtful. Germline CDR1 DFQATT, CDR2 SNEGSKA (reference sequence). This CDR3 contains 13 residues. In DNA, the CDR3 is TGCAGTGCCTTGGGACTAGCTAATAACGAGCAGTACTTC. Encoded protein: CSALGLANNEQYF.

The chain links TRBV28 to TRBJ2-3; 8 bases match TRBD2. Unmatched junction bases numbered 18, after V lost 8 bases and J lost 5 bases. This CDR3 is built from 17 residues. Germline CDR1 reads MDHEN; CDR2 reads SYDVKM. CDR3 DNA: TGTGCCAGCCCCCCCGCGACTAGCGTCTACCAGGGAGATACGCAGTATTTT. It yields the protein CASPPATSVYQGDTQYF.

This clonotype was counted a few times. The V gene is TRBV20-1, the J gene TRBJ2-7; a possible D gene is TRBD2 (5 bases). The end of the DNA aligns better with TRBJ2-5, so the J call may be wrong. The germline V gene encodes CDR1 DFQATT and CDR2 SNEGSKA (reference sequence). This CDR3 has 12 amino acids. In DNA, the CDR3 is TGCAGTGCTAGAGCCGGGGTGGAGACCCAGTACTTC. This codes for CSARAGVETQYF.

The chain joins TRBV20-1 to TRBJ2-5; either TRBD1 or TRBD2 may supply D (5 bases each). The V gene's germline CDR1 is DFQATT and CDR2 SNEGSKA (reference sequence). The CDR3 runs 13 residues. Trimming took 6 bases from V and 7 from J, leaving 18 bases between them. The CDR3 is CSAPPGRGATQYF. CDR3 nucleotide sequence: TGCAGTGCCCCCCCTGGTAGAGGGGCGACCCAGTACTTC.

This clonotype was seen more than once but under ten times. The genes are TRBV20-1 and TRBJ2-1; 12 bases are a match to TRBD2. J gave up 7 bases and V 3 bases, and 22 bases lay outside the gene matches. Germline CDR1 and CDR2: DFQATT and SNEGSKA (reference sequence). The CDR3 has 20 residues. The CDR3 loop is CSASGRGGLAGRSSLNEQFF. The CDR3 DNA reads as TGCAGTGCTAGCGGAAGGGGCGGACTAGCGGGAAGAAGTAGCCTGAATGAGCAGTTCTTC.

This clonotype has more than one count but fewer than ten. The J gene is TRBJ2-1, the V gene TRBV10-3; D may be TRBD2 (6 bases). Deletions cut 4 bases from V and 0 bases from J, with 7 bases between. Germline assignment: CDR1 ENHRY and CDR2 SYGVKD. The length of the CDR3 is 14 residues. The CDR3 DNA follows: TGTGCCATCAGTGGGACTAACTCCTACAATGAGCAGTTCTTC. Translated: CAISGTNSYNEQFF.

This clonotype has more than one count but fewer than ten. The chain joins TRBV2 to TRBJ1-5; weak D call: TRBD1 (5 bases). Germline V gene data show CDR1 as SNHLY and CDR2 as FYNNEI. V gave up 3 bases and J gave up 0 bases, with 9 bases separating them. The CDR3 runs to 15 residues. CDR3 region: CASSDWGNSNQPQHF. DNA of the CDR3: TGTGCCAGCAGTGATTGGGGCAATAGCAATCAGCCCCAGCATTTT.